Shown below are 9 T cell receptor beta chains from a single sample sequenced in a study of a mutant IDH1 vaccine in newly diagnosed glioma. These receptors have no known antigen. The method was immunoSEQ multiplex PCR; TCRdb's version includes in-frame clones alone and lacks a portion of them. Among more than 30,000 clones listed, over 85% were seen once. Specified time point: week 47, end of study. The content of each vaccine dose was 300 ug of mutant IDH1 20-mer peptide, and topical imiquimod accompanied it. Sequencing used PBMCs, obtained from a glioma patient whose treatment included an IDH1 peptide vaccine. These receptor sequences come from a man aged 35 to 55 with glioma.

The J gene is TRBJ1-5, the V gene TRBV4-1, with D unresolved. Germline-derived CDR1 and CDR2 are MGHRA and YSYEKL. V dropped 0 bases and J dropped 5 bases, with 8 bases sitting between them. There are 14 residues in the CDR3. The CDR3 is CASSQDRADQPQHF. CDR3 DNA sequence: TGCGCCAGCAGCCAAGATCGGGCTGATCAGCCCCAGCATTTT.

This rearrangement joins TRBV19 to TRBJ2-2, with TRBD1 matching 7 bases. V trimming: 6 bases; J trimming: 9 bases; junction bases outside the gene matches: 7. Germline assignment: CDR1 LNHDA and CDR2 SQIVND (reference sequence). The length of the CDR3 is 13 residues. CDR3 loop: CASSQQGSWELFF. The CDR3 DNA reads as TGTGCCAGTAGCCAACAGGGGTCCTGGGAGCTGTTTTTT.

The CDR3 loop reads CAWSTTSERKPLHF. The CDR3, as DNA: TGTGCCTGGAGCACGACGTCCGAACGAAAACCCCTCCACTTT. The V and J genes are TRBV30 and TRBJ1-6, with D unresolved. V lost 3 bases, J lost 12 bases, and 18 bases lay in between. The CDR3 is 14 amino acids. Germline CDR1 is GTSNPN and CDR2 is SVGIG (reference sequence).

The chain couples TRBV19 to TRBJ1-1; perhaps TRBD1 as D (6 bases). Germline values: CDR1 LNHDA, CDR2 SQIVND (reference sequence). Trimming took 4 bases from V and 5 from J, leaving 17 bases between them. The CDR3 length is 15 residues. CDR3 region: CASSKGTSTGTEAFF. DNA of the CDR3: TGTGCCAGTAGTAAGGGGACCTCAACAGGGACTGAAGCTTTCTTT. Together with reference TRBV19 and TRBJ1-1, the CDR3 gives the full variable domain: DGGITQSPKYLFRKEGQNVTLSCEQNLNHDAMYWYRQDPGQGLRLIYYSQIVNDFQKGDIAEGYSVSREKKESFPLTVTSAQKNPTAFYLCASSKGTSTGTEAFFGQGTRLTVV.

The chain is built from TRBV4-1 and TRBJ2-5; unclear D gene. V dropped 0 bases and J dropped 2 bases, with 10 bases sitting between them. Looked up from germline, CDR1 is MGHRA and CDR2 is YSYEKL. This CDR3 region has 15 residues. In DNA form, the CDR3 reads TGCGCCAGCAGCCAAGATCCCCGGTGGCAAGAGACCCAGTACTTC. It encodes CASSQDPRWQETQYF.

This clone was seen a few times. The CDR3 sequence: CASSEPRTGPVDEQFF. For the CDR3, the DNA is TGTGCCAGCAGTGAACCCCGGACAGGGCCCGTAGATGAGCAGTTCTTC. The chain uses TRBV6-1 and TRBJ2-1, with 8 bases that match TRBD1. V was clipped by 2 bases and J by 8 bases; unmatched bases: 11. CDR1 is MNHNS and CDR2 is SASEGT in the germline V gene. The CDR3 consists of 16 residues.

The rearrangement links TRBV19 to TRBJ2-7; D gene ambiguous. CDR1 and CDR2 (germline): LNHDA, SQIVND (reference sequence). This CDR3 spans 16 amino acids. V shed 4 bases and J shed 0 bases, with 16 bases lying between them. Written as DNA, the CDR3 is TGTGCCAGTAGTAAAGGATGGGCCGTAGACTCCTACGAGCAGTACTTC. It yields the protein CASSKGWAVDSYEQYF.

The gene calls are TRBV2 and TRBJ1-4; the match to TRBD1 covers 8 bases. Trimming at V came to 7 bases and at J to 3 bases, leaving 13 bases not matched to a gene. Germline V lookup: CDR1 SNHLY, CDR2 FYNNEI. The CDR3 loop spans 17 amino acids. The CDR3 DNA follows: TGTGCCAGCACCAGATCAGGGGGCCTGAGGGCTAATGAAAAACTGTTTTTT. Its translation is CASTRSGGLRANEKLFF.

V gene TRBV30 combines with J gene TRBJ1-2; D call uncertain. V was trimmed by 0 bases and J by 0 bases, leaving 11 bases between them. The CDR3 has 15 amino acids. Per the germline V gene, CDR1 is GTSNPN and CDR2 is SVGIG (reference sequence). The CDR3, as DNA: TGTGCCTGGAGTGTACGGGTAGAGTCTAACTATGGCTACACCTTC. Its translation: CAWSVRVESNYGYTF.